The clone carrying this TCR beta chain turned up a few times. The antigen is undetermined. With autoimmune disease history or systemic immunosuppression, patients were excluded. The sample comes from a study of OX40 agonist ivuxolimab in advanced cancers. The CDR3 spans 15 residues. J lost 4 bases, V lost 6 bases, and 11 bases had no gene match. CDR1 and CDR2 from the germline V gene are MNHNS and SASEGT. Repertoires were generated with immunoSEQ multiplex PCR, while TCRdb's copy carries only in-frame clones and drops some. The sample records over 15,000 clones, around 87% being singletons. Study-level findings and limits: Mean expanded clone counts were higher in CD8+ than CD4+ T cells. At 0.1 to 3.0 mg/kg, clonal expansion of CD4+ and CD8+ blood T cells had occurred by week 6.

The receptor was derived from an adult with an advanced solid tumor such as melanoma, head and neck, liver or kidney cancer. The gene calls are TRBV6-1 and TRBJ1-2, with TRBD1 matching 7 bases. Specimen: CD4+ or CD8+ T cells sorted from blood, collected in a trial of the OX40 agonist ivuxolimab. The DNA of the CDR3 is TGTGCCAGCAGCCTAAAAACAGGGGCTGCCTATGGCTACACCTTC. Translation gives CASSLKTGAAYGYTF.